Below are 31 T cell receptor beta chains sequenced from a single sample in a study of T cell changes during pregnancy in multiple sclerosis. TCRdb keeps only in-frame clones here, not all; method: immunoSEQ multiplex PCR. The table has fewer than 90,000 clones, 91% seen once. The source was peripheral blood, collected in the second trimester of pregnancy. These receptors were obtained from a female donor with multiple sclerosis, enrolled in a pregnancy study.

The chain links TRBV27 to TRBJ1-1; no clear D. The V gene lost 4 bases and the J gene lost 1 base, with 10 bases spanning the gap. The CDR3 has 14 residues. Germline lookup yields CDR1 MNHEY and CDR2 SMNVEV (reference sequence). Here the CDR3 DNA reads TGTGCCAGCAGTTACAGAAGTTCGAACACTGAAGCTTTCTTT. Translating it yields CASSYRSSNTEAFF.

This rearrangement joins TRBV2 to TRBJ2-3; 11 bases align to TRBD1. From germline, CDR1 is SNHLY and CDR2 FYNNEI. There are 15 residues in the CDR3. With V trimmed by 6 bases and J by 1 base, 3 bases remained unmatched. The CDR3 region has the DNA TGTGCCAGCAGCGGGGACAGGGGGGGCACAGATACGCAGTATTTT. This translates into CASSGDRGGTDTQYF. The full variable domain, its missing parts supplied by reference TRBV2 and TRBJ2-3, is EPEVTQTPSHQVTQMGQEVILRCVPISNHLYFYWYRQILGQKVEFLVSFYNNEISEKSEIFDDQFSVERPDGSNFTLKIRSTKLEDSAMYFCASSGDRGGTDTQYFGPGTRLTVL.

The rearrangement links TRBV19 to TRBJ1-6, with 8 positions matching TRBD1. The CDR3 is 15 amino acids. The germline V gene encodes CDR1 LNHDA and CDR2 SQIVND (reference sequence). Germline trimming cut 5 bases from V and 7 bases from J; bases unmatched to any gene: 7. CDR3 sequence (DNA): TGTGCCAGTAGTCCCCAGGGGGCGCGGAATTCACCCCTCCACTTT. Encoded protein: CASSPQGARNSPLHF. Together with reference TRBV19 and TRBJ1-6, the CDR3 gives the full variable domain: DGGITQSPKYLFRKEGQNVTLSCEQNLNHDAMYWYRQDPGQGLRLIYYSQIVNDFQKGDIAEGYSVSREKKESFPLTVTSAQKNPTAFYLCASSPQGARNSPLHFGNGTRLTVT.

CDR3 region: CASSLTVSYEQYF. The CDR3 nucleotides read TGTGCCAGCAGTCTGACAGTCTCCTACGAGCAGTACTTC. This chain connects TRBV6-1 to TRBJ2-7; TRBD1 might be the D (5 bases). V lost 5 bases and J 0 bases, leaving 8 bases between the germline ends. The CDR3 contains 13 residues. The germline V gene has CDR1 MNHNS and CDR2 SASEGT.

The chain links TRBV7-3 to TRBJ2-3; TRBD2 matches at 8 bases. The germline CDR1 and CDR2 sequences are SGHTA and FQGTGA. This CDR3 comprises 15 residues. The V segment lost 5 bases and the J segment 6 bases; nucleotides outside the gene matches: 10. CDR3 in amino acids: CASSLRGGSSDTQYF. CDR3 coding DNA: TGTGCCAGCAGCCTTCGGGGGGGATCTTCCGATACGCAGTATTTT.

The chain links TRBV6-1 to TRBJ1-1; possibly TRBD1 for D (6 bases). Trimming pared 3 bases from V and 1 base from J, leaving 9 bases between. Germline V gene sequence: CDR1 MNHNS, CDR2 SASEGT. The CDR3 has 14 residues. The CDR3, as DNA: TGTGCCAGCAGTGACCTCAGGGGGAACACTGAAGCTTTCTTT. Translating gives CASSDLRGNTEAFF.

This clone showed up just once. This chain connects TRBV9 to TRBJ1-2, with 7 bases aligning to TRBD1. The V gene's germline CDR1 is SGDLS and CDR2 YYNGEE. This CDR3 is 14 amino acids long. Germline trimming cut 0 bases from V and 6 bases from J; bases unmatched to any gene: 5. In DNA form, the CDR3 reads TGTGCCAGCAGCGTAGGACAGGGAACCCATGGCTACACCTTC. Amino acids: CASSVGQGTHGYTF.

This rearrangement joins TRBV6-6 to TRBJ2-1; 7 bases are a match to TRBD1. Germline-derived CDR1 and CDR2 are MNHNY and SVGAGI (reference sequence). The CDR3 covers 12 residues. V lost 7 bases to trimming and J lost 6 bases; unmatched junction nucleotides: 3. The CDR3 nucleotides are TGTGCCAGCATGAACAGGGGCAATGAGCAGTTCTTC. Protein product: CASMNRGNEQFF.

The gene calls are TRBV30 and TRBJ2-6; D unresolved. Trimming left V 0 bases short and J 4 bases short, with 10 bases between. The CDR3 covers 15 residues. Germline assignment: CDR1 GTSNPN and CDR2 SVGIG (reference sequence). The CDR3, as DNA: TGTGCCTGGAGTGTACTGAGCGCCGGGGCCAACGTCCTGACTTTC. Protein product: CAWSVLSAGANVLTF. Supplemented by reference TRBV30 and TRBJ2-6, the full variable domain reads SQTIHQWPATLVQPVGSPLSLECTVEGTSNPNLYWYRQAAGRGLQLLFYSVGIGQISSEVPQNLSASRPQDRQFILSSKKLLLSDSGFYLCAWSVLSAGANVLTFGAGSRLTVL.

The chain couples TRBV7-2 to TRBJ1-4, with 9 bases fitting TRBD1. Trimming took 3 bases from V and 7 from J; bases not matched to a gene: 3. The length of the CDR3 is 14 residues. Germline CDR1 SGHTA, CDR2 FQGNSA. The CDR3 nucleotides read TGTGCCAGCAGCTTGGACAGGGGATTTGAAAAACTGTTTTTT. It specifies CASSLDRGFEKLFF.

CDR3 DNA sequence: TGTGCCAGCAGTCGACGCGGGACTAGCGGGGGGTACAATGAGCAGTTCTTC. Its translation: CASSRRGTSGGYNEQFF. The gene calls are TRBV27 and TRBJ2-1; 15 bases are shared with TRBD2. After removal of 5 bases from V and 4 bases from J, the junction contained 6 bases not matched to a gene. CDR3 size: 17 residues. CDR1 is MNHEY and CDR2 is SMNVEV in the germline V gene (reference sequence).

J is TRBJ1-2 and V is TRBV7-2; 8 nucleotides match TRBD1. J gave up 6 bases and V 5 bases, and 11 bases lay outside the gene matches. The CDR3 length is 15 residues. Germline lookup yields CDR1 SGHTA and CDR2 FQGNSA. CDR3: CASSLSGQGANGYTF. CDR3 nucleotides: TGTGCCAGCAGCCTCTCAGGACAGGGAGCGAATGGCTACACCTTC. The whole variable domain, remainder taken from reference TRBV7-2 and TRBJ1-2, is GAGVSQSPSNKVTEKGKDVELRCDPISGHTALYWYRQSLGQGLEFLIYFQGNSAPDKSGLPSDRFSAERTGGSVSTLTIQRTQQEDSAVYLCASSLSGQGANGYTFGSGTRLTVV.

The V call is TRBV7-2, the J call TRBJ1-6; TRBD1 agrees at 9 bases. Per the germline V gene, CDR1 is SGHTA and CDR2 is FQGNSA. The CDR3 consists of 16 residues. With 1 base clipped from V and 10 bases from J, the junction kept 8 bases outside the gene matches. Here the CDR3 DNA reads TGTGCCAGCAGCTTAGTGGGACAGGGTAAAGGCTCACCCCTCCACTTT. Encoded protein: CASSLVGQGKGSPLHF.

The J gene is TRBJ2-3, the V gene TRBV9; D possibly corresponds to TRBD2 (5 bases). The CDR3 runs 15 residues. Trimming stripped 0 bases from V and 0 bases from J, with 8 bases between. CDR1 and CDR2 from the germline V gene are SGDLS and YYNGEE. The CDR3 here is CASSVEVASTDTQYF. CDR3 in DNA: TGTGCCAGCAGCGTAGAGGTAGCGAGCACAGATACGCAGTATTTT.

The rearrangement links TRBV15 to TRBJ1-5; 9 bases line up with TRBD1. After removal of 6 bases from V and 5 bases from J, the junction contained 5 bases not matched to a gene. The V gene's germline CDR1 is LNHNV and CDR2 YYDKDF (reference sequence). This CDR3 has 14 amino acids. The CDR3 here is CATSKDRGYQPQHF. As DNA, the CDR3 is TGTGCCACCAGTAAGGACAGGGGCTATCAGCCCCAGCATTTT.

This chain joins TRBV21-1 and TRBJ2-3; the DNA was not used to check the table's D call, TRBD2. TRBV21-1 is flagged as a pseudogene. The CDR3 is made up of 16 amino acids. This CDR3 reads CASSKRGGGSTDTQYF. The CDR3 coding sequence is TGTGCCAGCAGCAAAAGGGGCGGGGGGTCCACAGATACGCAGTATTTT.

The rearrangement joins TRBV7-9 to TRBJ2-7, with 7 bases fitting TRBD1. The CDR3 extends over 16 amino acids. The V and J ends lost 4 bases and 0 bases, in that order; junction bases with no gene match: 9. Per germline, CDR1 SEHNR and CDR2 FQNEAQ (reference sequence). In DNA form, the CDR3 reads TGTGCCAGCAGCTCTCCCACCCGACAGGGCTCCTACGAGCAGTACTTC. As protein: CASSSPTRQGSYEQYF.

V and J are TRBV19 and TRBJ1-1, with 8 nucleotides matching TRBD1. The V gene's germline CDR1 is LNHDA and CDR2 SQIVND (reference sequence). This CDR3 spans 11 amino acids. V gave up 6 bases and J gave up 10 bases; unmatched junction bases: 4. CDR3 DNA sequence: TGTGCCAGTAGGGTAGGACAGGGAGCTTTCTTT. It yields the protein CASRVGQGAFF.

The gene calls are TRBV27 and TRBJ2-3; TRBD2 matches 12 bases. CDR1 MNHEY and CDR2 SMNVEV come from the germline V gene (reference sequence). The CDR3 length is 21 residues. V was clipped by 8 bases and J by 0 bases; unmatched bases: 21. The CDR3 DNA reads TGTGCCAGCCCGAGCGGGGCTAGCGGGGGGGAAACCACCACTAGCACAGATACGCAGTATTTT. Translation gives CASPSGASGGETTTSTDTQYF.

CDR3 sequence (DNA): TGTGCCAGCAGCCCTGGAGGGACTACCTACGAGCAGTACTTC. Its protein product is CASSPGGTTYEQYF. This chain connects TRBV28 to TRBJ2-7; 7 positions match TRBD2. J gave up 2 bases and V 6 bases, and 7 bases lay outside the gene matches. Germline-derived CDR1 and CDR2 are MDHEN and SYDVKM. This CDR3 comprises 14 residues.

The rearrangement links TRBV23-1 to TRBJ1-1; no clear D gene. TRBV23-1 is assigned to the ORF class and has an uncertain function. Trimming stripped 4 bases from V and 0 bases from J, with 15 bases between. The CDR3 totals 16 residues. The CDR3 DNA reads as TGCGCCAGCAGTCCACCCGAATATCTAATGAACACTGAAGCTTTCTTT. Encoded protein: CASSPPEYLMNTEAFF.

This chain joins TRBV2 and TRBJ2-1; 11 bases fit TRBD2. With 3 bases clipped from V and 0 bases from J, the junction kept 7 bases outside the gene matches. CDR1 is SNHLY, CDR2 FYNNEI, per germline. This CDR3 spans 18 amino acids. This CDR3 reads CASSDPPGLAASYNEQFF. The CDR3, as DNA: TGTGCCAGCAGTGACCCTCCGGGACTAGCGGCCTCCTACAATGAGCAGTTCTTC.

This chain uses TRBV5-1 with TRBJ2-5; 7 bases match TRBD1. CDR1 is SGHRS, CDR2 YFSETQ, per germline. This CDR3 is 14 amino acids long. V lost 0 bases, J lost 4 bases, and 3 bases stayed unmatched. The chain's CDR3 is CASSLGQGLETQYF. As DNA, the CDR3 is TGCGCCAGCAGCTTGGGACAGGGATTAGAGACCCAGTACTTC.

This chain joins TRBV13 and TRBJ2-1, with 7 nucleotides matching TRBD1. The CDR3 runs to 16 residues. Germline V gene sequence: CDR1 PRHDT, CDR2 FYEKMQ (reference sequence). Unmatched junction bases numbered 7, after V lost 5 bases and J lost 0 bases. The CDR3 nucleotides are TGTGCCAGCAGCATTGGACAGGCGAGCTCCTACAATGAGCAGTTCTTC. It codes for CASSIGQASSYNEQFF.

This sequence joins TRBV4-2 and TRBJ1-1, with 7 bases aligning to TRBD1. CDR3 size: 14 residues. V trimming: 4 bases; J trimming: 3 bases; junction bases outside the gene matches: 5. The germline CDR1 and CDR2 sequences are LGHNA and YNFKEQ. CDR3 bases: TGTGCCAGCAGCCTGCGTCAGGGGGACACTGAAGCTTTCTTT. Translation: CASSLRQGDTEAFF.

This chain joins TRBV7-2 and TRBJ1-2; D ambiguous. The V end was cut by 3 bases, the J end by 5 bases, with 7 bases between. CDR1 is SGHTA, CDR2 FQGNSA, per germline. The CDR3 length is 12 residues. The CDR3 sequence is CASSFEVYGYTF. CDR3 sequence (DNA): TGTGCCAGCAGCTTCGAGGTATATGGCTACACCTTC.

This chain links TRBV7-9 with TRBJ1-3, with TRBD1 identical over 10 bases. J lost 0 bases, V lost 0 bases, and 2 bases had no gene match. The germline V gene encodes CDR1 SEHNR and CDR2 FQNEAQ (reference sequence). This CDR3 spans 17 amino acids. For the CDR3, the DNA is TGTGCCAGCAGCTTAGCCGGGACAGGGGCCTCTGGAAACACCATATATTTT. This codes for CASSLAGTGASGNTIYF.

The V gene is TRBV4-2, the J gene TRBJ2-5, with 11 bases lining up with TRBD1. Germline-derived CDR1 and CDR2 are LGHNA and YNFKEQ. V shed 3 bases, J shed 5 bases, and the junction held 14 bases outside the gene matches. This CDR3 is 18 amino acids long. CDR3 DNA sequence: TGTGCCAGCAGCCACCTACCTGGGACAGGGGGTCGAAAGGAGACCCAGTACTTC. Translating gives CASSHLPGTGGRKETQYF.

The chain carries TRBV12-5 and TRBJ1-2, with a tentative D call TRBD1 (6 bases). Germline assignment: CDR1 LGHNT and CDR2 FRNRAP. This CDR3 comprises 13 residues. The V gene lost 1 base and the J gene lost 8 bases, with 11 bases spanning the gap. As DNA, the CDR3 is TGTGCTAGTGGTTTGGGGACAGTGGAAGGCTACACCTTC. This translates into CASGLGTVEGYTF. Complete variable domain (other parts from reference TRBV12-5 and TRBJ1-2): DARVTQTPRHKVTEMGQEVTMRCQPILGHNTVFWYRQTMMQGLELLAYFRNRAPLDDSGMPKDRFSAEMPDATLATLKIQPSEPRDSAVYFCASGLGTVEGYTFGSGTRLTVV.

The rearrangement joins TRBV30 to TRBJ1-2; D is unclear. The V end lost 1 base, the J end lost 5 bases, and 20 bases lay between the germline ends. This CDR3 comprises 16 residues. Germline V gene lookup returns CDR1 GTSNPN and CDR2 SVGIG (reference sequence). The CDR3 DNA reads TGTGCCTGGAGTGGGCCCACAATTCCCACCCCTTATGGCTACACCTTC. The encoded protein is CAWSGPTIPTPYGYTF.

This clone has only one observation. This chain links TRBV4-2 with TRBJ1-2, with D unclear. Trimming left V 1 base short and J 0 bases short, with 6 bases between. This CDR3 spans 14 amino acids. Germline CDR1 reads LGHNA; CDR2 reads YNFKEQ. The CDR3 region has the DNA TGTGCCAGCAGCCAAGGGGCAGCTAACTATGGCTACACCTTC. Translated, it gives CASSQGAANYGYTF.